This T cell receptor (beta chain) stems from a study of control samples from healthy donors and cancer patients. Losses at the gene ends were 0 bases for V and 4 bases for J; bases not matched to a gene: 7. CDR1 and CDR2 (germline): GTSNPN, SVGIG (reference sequence). The CDR3 covers 15 residues. Sequencing was performed with immunoSEQ multiplex PCR; in TCRdb, only in-frame clones are kept and a portion is missing. The sample lists under 85,000 clones, approximately 89% seen once, with about 6% in the top ten. The source material was PBMCs. This chain joins TRBV30 and TRBJ1-2; 8 nucleotides agree with TRBD1. The sequence derives from a man aged 60 to 69 with colorectal cancer. For the CDR3, the DNA is TGTGCCTGGAGTGTACCCAACAGGGGGGTCTATGGCTACACCTTC. As protein: CAWSVPNRGVYGYTF.